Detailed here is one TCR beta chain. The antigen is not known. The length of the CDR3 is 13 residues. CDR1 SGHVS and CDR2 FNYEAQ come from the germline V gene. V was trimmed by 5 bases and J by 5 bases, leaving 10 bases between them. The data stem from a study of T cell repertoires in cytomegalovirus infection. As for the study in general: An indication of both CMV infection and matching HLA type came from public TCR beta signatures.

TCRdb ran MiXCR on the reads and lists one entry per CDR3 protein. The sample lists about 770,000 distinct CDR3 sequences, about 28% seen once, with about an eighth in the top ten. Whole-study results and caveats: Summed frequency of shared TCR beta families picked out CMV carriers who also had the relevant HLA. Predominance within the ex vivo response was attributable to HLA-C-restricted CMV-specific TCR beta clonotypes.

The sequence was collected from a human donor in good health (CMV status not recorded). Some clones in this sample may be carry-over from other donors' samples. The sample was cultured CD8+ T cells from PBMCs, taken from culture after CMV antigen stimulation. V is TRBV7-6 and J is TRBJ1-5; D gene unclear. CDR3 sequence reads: CASSRSADQPQHF. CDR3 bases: TGTGCCAGCAGCCGGTCGGCGGATCAGCCCCAGCATTTT.